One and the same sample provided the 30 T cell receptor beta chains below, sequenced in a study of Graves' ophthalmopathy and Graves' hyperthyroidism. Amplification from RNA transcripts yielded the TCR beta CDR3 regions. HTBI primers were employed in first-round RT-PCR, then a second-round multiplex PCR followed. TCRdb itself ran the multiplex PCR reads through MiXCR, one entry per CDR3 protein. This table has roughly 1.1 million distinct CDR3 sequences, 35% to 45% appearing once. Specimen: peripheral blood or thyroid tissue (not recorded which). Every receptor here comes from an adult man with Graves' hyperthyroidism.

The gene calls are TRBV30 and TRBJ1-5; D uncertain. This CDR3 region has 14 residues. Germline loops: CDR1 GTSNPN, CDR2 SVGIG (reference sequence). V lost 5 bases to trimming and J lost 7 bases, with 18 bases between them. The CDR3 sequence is CAWARTGVDQPQHF. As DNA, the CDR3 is TGTGCCTGGGCCAGGACCGGGGTCGACCAGCCCCAGCATTTT.

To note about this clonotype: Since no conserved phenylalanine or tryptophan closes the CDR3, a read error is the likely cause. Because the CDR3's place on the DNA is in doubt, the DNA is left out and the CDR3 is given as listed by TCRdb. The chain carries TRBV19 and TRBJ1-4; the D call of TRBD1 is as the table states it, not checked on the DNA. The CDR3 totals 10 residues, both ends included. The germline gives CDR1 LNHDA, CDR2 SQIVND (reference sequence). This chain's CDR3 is CASSAGVGSV.

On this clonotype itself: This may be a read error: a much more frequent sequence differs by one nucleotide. CDR3 coding DNA: TGTGCCAGCAGTGAATTGGGACCCAGGAAGGACTACACCTTC. Encoded protein: CASSELGPRKDYTF. The chain joins TRBV2 to TRBJ1-2; D possibly corresponds to TRBD1 (5 bases). V lost 2 bases to trimming and J lost 10 bases, with 17 bases between them. Germline CDR1 is SNHLY and CDR2 is FYNNEI. The CDR3 spans 14 residues.

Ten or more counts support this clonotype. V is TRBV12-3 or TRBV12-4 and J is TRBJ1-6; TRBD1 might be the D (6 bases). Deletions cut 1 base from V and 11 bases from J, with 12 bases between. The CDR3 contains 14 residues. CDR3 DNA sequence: TGTGCCAGCAGTTTAGAGGGGGAACGGGCACCCCTCCACTTT. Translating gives CASSLEGERAPLHF.

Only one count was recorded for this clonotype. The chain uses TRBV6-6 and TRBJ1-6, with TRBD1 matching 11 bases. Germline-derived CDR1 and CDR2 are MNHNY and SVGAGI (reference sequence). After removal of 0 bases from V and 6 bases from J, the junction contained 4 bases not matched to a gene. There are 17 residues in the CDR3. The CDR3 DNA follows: TGTGCCAGCAGTTACTCAGGGACAGGGGGATTTAATTCACCCCTCCACTTT. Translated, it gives CASSYSGTGGFNSPLHF.

The chain's CDR3 is CASSFVDWQETQYF. As DNA, the CDR3 is TGTGCCAGCAGCTTTGTAGATTGGCAAGAGACCCAGTACTTC. The chain employs TRBV7-8 and TRBJ2-5; D is ambiguous. V was shortened by 3 bases and J by 2 bases, with 10 bases between the two germline ends. CDR3 length equals 14 residues. In germline, CDR1 is SGHVS, CDR2 FQNEAQ.

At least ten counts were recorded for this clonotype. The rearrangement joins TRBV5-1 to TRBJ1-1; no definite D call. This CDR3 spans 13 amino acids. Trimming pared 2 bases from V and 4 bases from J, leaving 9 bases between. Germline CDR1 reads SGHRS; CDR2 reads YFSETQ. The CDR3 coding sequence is TGCGCCAGCAGCTTTGAAGGCAGCACTGAAGCTTTCTTT. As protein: CASSFEGSTEAFF.

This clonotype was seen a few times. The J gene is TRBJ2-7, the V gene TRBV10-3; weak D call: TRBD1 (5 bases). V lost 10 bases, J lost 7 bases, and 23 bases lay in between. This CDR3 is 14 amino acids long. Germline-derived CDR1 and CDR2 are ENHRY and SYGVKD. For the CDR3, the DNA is TGTGCCAGCAGCCTCGACAGCGTACGTAAGGAGCAGTACTTC. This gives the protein CASSLDSVRKEQYF.

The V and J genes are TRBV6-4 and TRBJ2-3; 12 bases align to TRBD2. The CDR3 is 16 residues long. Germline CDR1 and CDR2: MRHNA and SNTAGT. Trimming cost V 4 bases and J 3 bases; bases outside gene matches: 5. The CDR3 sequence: CASSVLAGGMTDTQYF. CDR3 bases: TGTGCCAGCAGTGTACTAGCGGGAGGAATGACAGATACGCAGTATTTT.

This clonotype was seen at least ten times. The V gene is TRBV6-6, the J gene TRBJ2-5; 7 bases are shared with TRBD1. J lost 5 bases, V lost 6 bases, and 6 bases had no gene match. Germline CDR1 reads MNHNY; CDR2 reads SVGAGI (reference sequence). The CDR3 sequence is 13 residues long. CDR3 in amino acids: CASSRQGRETQYF. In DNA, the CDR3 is TGTGCCAGCAGCAGACAGGGTCGGGAGACCCAGTACTTC.

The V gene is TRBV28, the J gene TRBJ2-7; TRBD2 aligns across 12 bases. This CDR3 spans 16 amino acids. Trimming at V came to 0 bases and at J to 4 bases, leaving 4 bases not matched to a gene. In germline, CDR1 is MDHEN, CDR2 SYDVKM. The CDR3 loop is CASSLWMTSGSYEQYF. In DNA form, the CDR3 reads TGTGCCAGCAGTTTATGGATGACTAGCGGGAGTTACGAGCAGTACTTC.

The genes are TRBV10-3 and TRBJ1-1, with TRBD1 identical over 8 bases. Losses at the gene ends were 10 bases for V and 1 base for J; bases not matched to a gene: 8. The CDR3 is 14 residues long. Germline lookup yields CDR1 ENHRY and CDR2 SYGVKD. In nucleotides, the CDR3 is TGTGCCACCGGACAGGGACCATCGAACACTGAAGCTTTCTTT. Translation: CATGQGPSNTEAFF.

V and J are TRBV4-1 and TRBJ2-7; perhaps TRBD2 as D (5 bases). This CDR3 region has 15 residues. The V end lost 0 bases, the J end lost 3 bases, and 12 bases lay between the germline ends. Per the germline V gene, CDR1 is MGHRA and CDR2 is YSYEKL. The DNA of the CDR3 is TGCGCCAGCAGCCAAGAAGGACTCTACCACTACGAGCAGTACTTC. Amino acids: CASSQEGLYHYEQYF.

The CDR3 DNA is TGTGCCAGCAGGCTCAGGGGGCGAAATTCACCCCTCCACTTT. As protein: CASRLRGRNSPLHF. V is TRBV2 and J is TRBJ1-6; 8 nucleotides match TRBD1. V lost 6 bases and J lost 7; bases outside the gene matches: 5. The CDR3 runs 14 residues. Germline assignment: CDR1 SNHLY and CDR2 FYNNEI.

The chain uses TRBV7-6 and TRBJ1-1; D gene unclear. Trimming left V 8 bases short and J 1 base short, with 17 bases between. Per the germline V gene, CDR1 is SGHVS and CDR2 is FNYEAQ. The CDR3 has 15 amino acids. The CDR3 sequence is CASSPVPQSNTEAFF. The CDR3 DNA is TGTGCCAGCTCACCAGTACCACAGTCGAACACTGAAGCTTTCTTT.

The CDR3 loop reads CASSHRDRTNTEAFF. CDR3 in DNA: TGTGCCAGCAGCCACCGGGACAGGACAAACACTGAAGCTTTCTTT. The J gene is TRBJ1-1, the V gene TRBV7-9; 8 nucleotides align to TRBD1. CDR3 size: 15 residues. Germline V gives CDR1 SEHNR, CDR2 FQNEAQ (reference sequence). Trimming cost V 5 bases and J 2 bases; bases outside gene matches: 7. The full variable domain, rest sourced from reference TRBV7-9 and TRBJ1-1, is DTGVSQNPRHKITKRGQNVTFRCDPISEHNRLYWYRQTLGQGPEFLTYFQNEAQLEKSRLLSDRFSAERPKGSFSTLEIQRTEQGDSAMYLCASSHRDRTNTEAFFGQGTRLTVV.

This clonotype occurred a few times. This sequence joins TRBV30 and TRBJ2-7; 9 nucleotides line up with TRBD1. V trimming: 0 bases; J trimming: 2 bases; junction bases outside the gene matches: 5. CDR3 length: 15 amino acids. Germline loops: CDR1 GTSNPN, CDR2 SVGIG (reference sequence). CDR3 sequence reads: CAWSVPWDRAYEQYF. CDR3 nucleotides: TGTGCCTGGAGTGTACCCTGGGACAGGGCCTACGAGCAGTACTTC.

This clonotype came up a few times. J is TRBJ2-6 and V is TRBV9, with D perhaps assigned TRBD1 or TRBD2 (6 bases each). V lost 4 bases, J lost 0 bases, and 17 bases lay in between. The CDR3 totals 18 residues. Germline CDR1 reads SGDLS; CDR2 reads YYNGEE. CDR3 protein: CASSPTGGWDSGANVLTF. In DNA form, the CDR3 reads TGTGCCAGCAGCCCGACAGGAGGGTGGGACTCTGGGGCCAACGTCCTGACTTTC.

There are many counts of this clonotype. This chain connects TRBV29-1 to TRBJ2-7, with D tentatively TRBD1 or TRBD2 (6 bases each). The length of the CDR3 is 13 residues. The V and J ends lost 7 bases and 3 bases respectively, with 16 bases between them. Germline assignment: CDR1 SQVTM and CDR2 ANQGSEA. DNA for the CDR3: TGCAGCGCCTCAAGGGGGGAAGGCTACGAGCAGTACTTC. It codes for CSASRGEGYEQYF.

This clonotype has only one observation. The CDR3 reads CASSQDPDNYGYTF. The CDR3 DNA reads TGTGCCAGCAGCCAAGACCCGGACAACTATGGCTACACCTTC. The chain links TRBV4-2 to TRBJ1-2; D remains ambiguous. The CDR3 is 14 residues long. CDR1 is LGHNA and CDR2 is YNFKEQ in the germline V gene. V dropped 0 bases and J dropped 2 bases, with 7 bases sitting between them.

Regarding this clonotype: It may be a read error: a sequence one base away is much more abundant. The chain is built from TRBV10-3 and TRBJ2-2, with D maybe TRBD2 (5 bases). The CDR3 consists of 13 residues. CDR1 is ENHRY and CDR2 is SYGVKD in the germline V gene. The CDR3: CAISVEVSGELLF. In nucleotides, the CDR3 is TGTGCCATCAGTGTTGAGGTATCCGGGGAGCTGCTTTTT.

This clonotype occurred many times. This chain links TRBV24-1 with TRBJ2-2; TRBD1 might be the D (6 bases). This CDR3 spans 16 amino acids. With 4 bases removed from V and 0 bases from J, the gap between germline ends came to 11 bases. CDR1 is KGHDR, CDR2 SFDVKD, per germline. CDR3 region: CATSELRTANTGELFF. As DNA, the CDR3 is TGTGCCACCAGTGAGCTCCGGACAGCGAACACCGGGGAGCTGTTTTTT.

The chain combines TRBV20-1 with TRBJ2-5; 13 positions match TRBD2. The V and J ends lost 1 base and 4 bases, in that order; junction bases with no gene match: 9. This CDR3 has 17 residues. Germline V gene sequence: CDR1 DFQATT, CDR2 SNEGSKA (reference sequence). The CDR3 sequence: CSARGQLAGGSRETQYF. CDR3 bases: TGCAGTGCTAGAGGGCAACTAGCGGGGGGGTCCCGAGAGACCCAGTACTTC.

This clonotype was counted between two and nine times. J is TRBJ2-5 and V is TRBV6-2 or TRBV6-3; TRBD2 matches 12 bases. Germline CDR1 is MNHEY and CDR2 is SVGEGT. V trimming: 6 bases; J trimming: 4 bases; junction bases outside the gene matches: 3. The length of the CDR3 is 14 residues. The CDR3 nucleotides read TGTGCCAGCAGGCTGGGACTAGCGGGAGAGACCCAGTACTTC. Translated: CASRLGLAGETQYF.

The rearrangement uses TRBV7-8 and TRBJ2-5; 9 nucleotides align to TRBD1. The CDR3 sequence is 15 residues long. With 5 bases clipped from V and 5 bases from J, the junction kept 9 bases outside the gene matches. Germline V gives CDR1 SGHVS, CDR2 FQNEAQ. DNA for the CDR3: TGTGCCAGCAGCCTGGACAGGGGCGCGATGGAGACCCAGTACTTC. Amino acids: CASSLDRGAMETQYF. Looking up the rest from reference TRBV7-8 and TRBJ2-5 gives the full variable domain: GAGVSQSPRYKVAKRGQDVALRCDPISGHVSLFWYQQALGQGPEFLTYFQNEAQLDKSGLPSDRFFAERPEGSVSTLKIQRTQQEDSAVYLCASSLDRGAMETQYFGPGTRLLVL.

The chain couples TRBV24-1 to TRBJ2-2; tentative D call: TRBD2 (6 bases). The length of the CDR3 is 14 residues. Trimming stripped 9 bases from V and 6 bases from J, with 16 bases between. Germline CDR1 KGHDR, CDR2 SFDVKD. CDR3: CATRGGPLAGELFF. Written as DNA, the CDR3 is TGTGCCACCCGGGGAGGCCCACTCGCCGGGGAGCTGTTTTTT.

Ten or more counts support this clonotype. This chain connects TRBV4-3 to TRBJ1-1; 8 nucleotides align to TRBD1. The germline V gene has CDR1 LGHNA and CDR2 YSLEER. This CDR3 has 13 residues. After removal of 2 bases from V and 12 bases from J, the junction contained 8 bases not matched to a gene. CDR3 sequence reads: CASSQRTGLTSFF. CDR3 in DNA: TGCGCCAGCAGCCAACGGACAGGGCTAACGTCTTTCTTT.

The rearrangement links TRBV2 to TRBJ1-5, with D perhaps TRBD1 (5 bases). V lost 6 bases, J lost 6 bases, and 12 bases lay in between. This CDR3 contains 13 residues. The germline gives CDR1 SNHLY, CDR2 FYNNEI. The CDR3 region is CASSDSGGQPQHF. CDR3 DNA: TGTGCCAGCAGCGACTCGGGGGGTCAGCCCCAGCATTTT.

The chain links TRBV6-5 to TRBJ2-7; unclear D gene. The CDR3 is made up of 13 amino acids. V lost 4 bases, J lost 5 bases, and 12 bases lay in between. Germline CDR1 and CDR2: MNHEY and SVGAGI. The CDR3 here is CASSLLGPHEQYF. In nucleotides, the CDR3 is TGTGCCAGCAGTTTATTAGGACCCCACGAGCAGTACTTC.

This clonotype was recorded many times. The CDR3 sequence: CASSMTGNPGANVLTF. The CDR3 coding sequence is TGTGCCAGTAGTATGACAGGGAACCCTGGGGCCAACGTCCTGACTTTC. The genes are TRBV19 and TRBJ2-6; 7 bases map to TRBD1. The germline CDR1 and CDR2 sequences are LNHDA and SQIVND (reference sequence). V shed 3 bases and J 2 bases; nucleotides not matched to a gene: 4. The CDR3 is 16 amino acids.